Given below is one T cell receptor beta chain in context. Its target is not known. The study drew donors from healthy Caucasian individuals in Russia aged roughly 6 to 100. This record comes from a study of blood T cells in healthy people across ages. Overall study findings and caveats: As naive T cell percentage varied, TCR beta diversity correlated strongly with it.

Germline-derived CDR1 and CDR2 are SQVTM and ANQGSEA. The CDR3 is 14 residues long. Trimming left V 7 bases short and J 4 bases short, with 19 bases between. With a J-beta primer mix and a sample-barcoded 5' primer, a second PCR ran 7 to 11 cycles. A 12-random-nucleotide template-switch adaptor tagged each cDNA molecule. All samples gave at least 2.5 million CDR3-containing paired-end reads. TCRdb passed the 5' RACE reads through MiXCR, listing each CDR3 protein once. The sample consists of around 1.5 million distinct CDR3 sequences, 45% to 70% of them appearing once. The sequencing sample was made of blood. The sequence came from a man between 18 and 29 years old in good health. The chain uses TRBV29-1 and TRBJ1-1; possibly TRBD1 for D (6 bases). The CDR3 DNA sequence: TGCAGCGGGTGGACAGCCAAAATGGGCACTGAAGCTTTCTTT. Translating it yields CSGWTAKMGTEAFF. Looking up the rest from reference TRBV29-1 and TRBJ1-1 gives the full variable domain: SAVISQKPSRDICQRGTSLTIQCQVDSQVTMMFWYRQQPGQSLTLIATANQGSEATYESGFVIDKFPISRPNLTFSTLTVSNMSPEDSSIYLCSGWTAKMGTEAFFGQGTRLTVV.